One sample yielded the 18 T cell receptor beta chains listed below, sequenced in a study of beta chain features in type 1 diabetes (dated by TCRdb to 2017 to 2018). Study-wide conclusions, independent of this receptor: Type 1 diabetes patients showed a moderate but significant shortening of TCRB CDR3 length in all four CD4+ subsets.

Their antigens remain unidentified. The method was the immunoSEQ multiplex PCR assay. The entire isolated RNA was reverse transcribed using the High Capacity cDNA Reverse Transcription Kit, and thus expressed TCRB transcripts were sequenced. TCRdb carries this immuneACCESS record with in-frame sequences only. Its versions omit some clonotypes, under half of them owing to an unresolved V gene in the studies checked, with the rest unexplained. The sample includes almost 350,000 clones, with roughly 8.8% observed a single time. Roughly 0.99% of the sample goes to the ten largest clones. Sequenced material: central memory CD4+ T cells from blood. These TCRs come from a man between 25 and 39 years old with type 1 diabetes.

This clone came up a few times. This specimen includes other DNA sequences encoding the same CDR3. This chain joins TRBV18 and TRBJ2-7; TRBD1 might be the D (6 bases). With 3 bases removed from V and 2 bases from J, the gap between germline ends came to 11 bases. The CDR3 extends over 14 amino acids. Germline V CDR1 and CDR2: KGHSH, LQKENI. The CDR3, as DNA: TGTGCCAGCTCACCCCCAGGACAGACCTACGAGCAGTACTTC. Translated: CASSPPGQTYEQYF. Supplemented by reference TRBV18 and TRBJ2-7, the full variable domain reads NAGVMQNPRHLVRRRGQEARLRCSPMKGHSHVYWYRQLPEEGLKFMVYLQKENIIDESGMPKERFSAEFPKEGPSILRIQQVVRGDSAAYFCASSPPGQTYEQYFGPGTRLTVT.

This clone was seen only a few times. J is TRBJ2-2 and V is TRBV15; TRBD1 is a possible D gene (6 bases). This CDR3 region has 14 residues. CDR1 is LNHNV and CDR2 is YYDKDF in the germline V gene (reference sequence). Trimming removed 1 base at V and 6 bases at J, with 9 bases between. In nucleotides, the CDR3 is TGTGCCACCAGCAGAGTGGCAGGGGCCGGGGAGCTGTTTTTT. Encoded protein: CATSRVAGAGELFF.

The chain links TRBV5-8 to TRBJ2-5; the D is unclear. This CDR3 has 16 amino acids. Germline V lookup: CDR1 SGHTS, CDR2 YDEGEE. V lost 0 bases, J lost 1 base, and 13 bases lay in between. CDR3 sequence reads: CASSLGGHLPQETQYF. The CDR3 DNA reads TGTGCCAGCAGCTTGGGCGGCCACCTCCCCCAAGAGACCCAGTACTTC.

The chain has TRBV9 and TRBJ2-5; D might be TRBD2 (6 bases). Looked up from germline, CDR1 is SGDLS and CDR2 is YYNGEE. The CDR3 spans 15 residues. Trimming removed 4 bases at V and 0 bases at J, with 13 bases between. The CDR3 protein is CASSPGRGYQETQYF. The CDR3 DNA reads as TGTGCCAGCAGCCCCGGACGGGGGTACCAAGAGACCCAGTACTTC. Full variable domain (remainder filled in from reference TRBV9 and TRBJ2-5): DSGVTQTPKHLITATGQRVTLRCSPRSGDLSVYWYQQSLDQGLQFLIQYYNGEERAKGNILERFSAQQFPDLHSELNLSSLELGDSALYFCASSPGRGYQETQYFGPGTRLLVL.

This clone appeared a few times. The chain carries TRBV19 and TRBJ1-1; D is undetermined. The V end lost 7 bases, the J end lost 1 base, and 31 bases lay between the germline ends. Germline CDR1 and CDR2: LNHDA and SQIVND (reference sequence). CDR3 length equals 20 residues. CDR3 DNA: TGTGCCAGTACGGTCCCCAAAGGTTTTCCGAGGATCATCTGGAACACTGAAGCTTTCTTT. Its protein is CASTVPKGFPRIIWNTEAFF.

The chain recombines TRBV11-2 with TRBJ2-2; perhaps TRBD1 as D (5 bases). Germline V gives CDR1 SGHAT, CDR2 FQNNGV. The CDR3 sequence is 15 residues long. The V end was cut by 1 base, the J end by 1 base, with 7 bases between. For the CDR3, the DNA is TGTGCCAGCAGCTTAGGACAGAAGAACACCGGGGAGCTGTTTTTT. This sequence encodes CASSLGQKNTGELFF.

In this sample, this clone turned up a few times. The chain joins TRBV9 to TRBJ2-3; 8 bases are a match to TRBD2. Germline V gives CDR1 SGDLS, CDR2 YYNGEE. CDR3 length: 15 amino acids. Trimming cost V 2 bases and J 4 bases; bases outside gene matches: 6. In nucleotides, the CDR3 is TGTGCCAGCAGCGTTGGTAGCGGGGTCTCAGATACGCAGTATTTT. As protein: CASSVGSGVSDTQYF.

The chain carries TRBV6-5 and TRBJ2-3; a weak D match, TRBD2 (5 bases). Germline assignment: CDR1 MNHEY and CDR2 SVGAGI. V was cut by 2 bases and J by 6 bases, with 15 bases left in between. This CDR3 region has 15 residues. The DNA for the CDR3 is TGTGCCAGCAGTTACAGTAGAGTTGGGAGTGATACGCAGTATTTT. Its protein is CASSYSRVGSDTQYF.

This clone was seen a few times. The chain couples TRBV7-2 to TRBJ2-7; D remains ambiguous. CDR3 length: 14 amino acids. Trimming pared 5 bases from V and 4 bases from J, leaving 15 bases between. CDR1 and CDR2 from the germline V gene are SGHTA and FQGNSA. CDR3 nucleotides: TGTGCCAGCAGCCCAATCCTGACCGTTTACGAGCAGTACTTC. It yields the protein CASSPILTVYEQYF.

This clone has a handful of counts. V gene TRBV5-6 combines with J gene TRBJ2-5; 9 nucleotides align to TRBD1. The germline V gene has CDR1 SGHDT and CDR2 YYEEEE. The CDR3 runs to 14 residues. V trimming: 3 bases; J trimming: 3 bases; junction bases outside the gene matches: 3. The CDR3 sequence: CASSWDRVEETQYF. The DNA for the CDR3 is TGTGCCAGCAGCTGGGACAGGGTAGAAGAGACCCAGTACTTC.

The CDR3 reads CASSLLAGANTDTQYF. CDR3 in DNA: TGTGCCAGCAGCTTGTTGGCGGGGGCTAACACAGATACGCAGTATTTT. The V gene is TRBV7-2, the J gene TRBJ2-3; possibly TRBD2 for D (7 bases). CDR3 length: 16 residues. Trimming left V 3 bases short and J 2 bases short, with 15 bases between. Per the germline V gene, CDR1 is SGHTA and CDR2 is FQGNSA.

This clone was seen a few times. The chain carries TRBV29-1 and TRBJ2-7, with TRBD1 matching 8 bases. Germline CDR1 is SQVTM and CDR2 is ANQGSEA. Trimming at V came to 3 bases and at J to 6 bases, leaving 7 bases not matched to a gene. This CDR3 has 13 residues. CDR3 DNA sequence: TGCAGCGTTGAGGGGACAGGCAAAAGCGAGCAGTACTTC. Protein: CSVEGTGKSEQYF.

This clone was seen more than once but under ten times. The gene calls are TRBV4-1 and TRBJ1-5; TRBD1 matches at 10 bases. V was pared by 2 bases and J by 5 bases, with 6 bases of the junction left unmatched. The germline gives CDR1 MGHRA, CDR2 YSYEKL. The CDR3 spans 16 residues. The CDR3 loop reads CASSQQVDRGDQPQHF. The CDR3 coding sequence is TGCGCCAGCAGCCAACAGGTGGACAGGGGGGATCAGCCCCAGCATTTT.

In its sample, this clone was seen many times. V and J are TRBV5-1 and TRBJ2-5; D may be TRBD1 (5 bases). The CDR3 is made up of 15 amino acids. The germline V gene has CDR1 SGHRS and CDR2 YFSETQ. Trimming stripped 0 bases from V and 5 bases from J, with 14 bases between. The DNA of the CDR3 is TGCGCCAGCAGCTTGGCTAATACAGGAGCCGAGACCCAGTACTTC. Protein product: CASSLANTGAETQYF.

This clone was recorded at least ten times. The chain has TRBV28 and TRBJ1-1; no clear D. From germline, CDR1 is MDHEN and CDR2 SYDVKM. This CDR3 comprises 13 residues. Trimming pared 9 bases from V and 10 bases from J, leaving 21 bases between. CDR3 region: CASLDPYGNIAFF. The CDR3 DNA reads TGTGCCAGTCTGGATCCGTATGGGAATATAGCTTTCTTT.

This clone was recorded a few times. This sequence joins TRBV5-4 and TRBJ2-2; 9 bases map to TRBD1. Germline assignment: CDR1 SGHNT and CDR2 YYREEE (reference sequence). The CDR3 is 16 residues long. The ends lost 0 bases at V and 4 bases at J; junction bases unmatched: 4. The CDR3 region is CASSLGGTGFTGELFF. CDR3 nucleotide sequence: TGTGCCAGCAGCTTGGGGGGGACAGGGTTCACCGGGGAGCTGTTTTTT. Variable domain in full (rest from reference TRBV5-4 and TRBJ2-2): ETGVTQSPTHLIKTRGQQVTLRCSSQSGHNTVSWYQQALGQGPQFIFQYYREEENGRGNFPPRFSGLQFPNYSSELNVNALELDDSALYLCASSLGGTGFTGELFFGEGSRLTVL.

The genes are TRBV7-9 and TRBJ1-1; maybe TRBD1 (6 bases). CDR1 SEHNR and CDR2 FQNEAQ come from the germline V gene (reference sequence). Trimming shortened V by 4 bases and J by 8 bases, and 14 bases separated the two germline ends. The CDR3 length is 13 residues. CDR3 in DNA: TGTGCCAGCAGCTCAGAGGGGGAGTACGAAGCTTTCTTT. Its translation is CASSSEGEYEAFF.

This clone was seen a few times. The genes are TRBV14 and TRBJ2-1, with D maybe TRBD1 (6 bases). V lost 0 bases, J lost 7 bases, and 10 bases lay in between. This CDR3 spans 14 amino acids. In germline, CDR1 is SGHDN, CDR2 FVKESK. CDR3: CASSQDHRVNEQFF. DNA for the CDR3: TGTGCCAGCAGCCAAGATCACAGGGTTAATGAGCAGTTCTTC.